The 25 T cell receptor beta chains below were found in one sample sequenced in a study of T cells in Graves' hyperthyroidism and ophthalmopathy. Authors of the study amplified TCR beta CDR3 regions from RNA transcripts. With the HTBI primer set, the TCR CDR3 went through a first round of RT-PCR. TCRdb ran MiXCR on the multiplex PCR reads and lists one entry per CDR3 protein. This table holds roughly 500,000 distinct CDR3 sequences, approximately 48% found once. Specimen: peripheral blood or thyroid tissue (not recorded which). Every receptor here comes from an adult woman with Graves' disease, either hyperthyroidism or ophthalmopathy (not recorded which).

The V gene is TRBV2, the J gene TRBJ2-7; 7 bases agree with TRBD2. Germline assignment: CDR1 SNHLY and CDR2 FYNNEI. V shed 5 bases and J 6 bases; nucleotides not matched to a gene: 10. The CDR3 covers 14 residues. The CDR3 region is CASSFAGASREQYF. CDR3 nucleotides: TGTGCCAGCAGTTTTGCGGGAGCATCGCGCGAGCAGTACTTC.

The V call is TRBV6-5, the J call TRBJ1-5; a possible D gene is TRBD1 (5 bases). Trimming took 10 bases from V and 7 from J, leaving 17 bases between them. Looked up from germline, CDR1 is MNHEY and CDR2 is SVGAGI. This CDR3 contains 13 residues. The CDR3 loop is CATKEGRDQPQHF. Here the CDR3 DNA reads TGTGCCACGAAGGAGGGAAGGGACCAGCCCCAGCATTTT.

This clonotype was seen many times. The chain couples TRBV29-1 to TRBJ2-7; D gene uncertain. The CDR3 is 15 residues long. Trimming stripped 4 bases from V and 3 bases from J, with 19 bases between. Germline V gene data show CDR1 as SQVTM and CDR2 as ANQGSEA. The CDR3 DNA follows: TGCAGCGTTGGAGAAGTAGCCCCGGGCCACTACGAGCAGTACTTC. Translating it yields CSVGEVAPGHYEQYF.

The rearrangement uses TRBV7-9 and TRBJ1-2; D may be TRBD1 (5 bases). Germline V gene sequence: CDR1 SEHNR, CDR2 FQNEAQ (reference sequence). The V end lost 0 bases, the J end lost 6 bases, and 14 bases lay between the germline ends. The CDR3 totals 15 residues. The CDR3 coding sequence is TGTGCCAGCAGCTTAGCATTCTCCGGGACGAATGGCTACACCTTC. Its protein is CASSLAFSGTNGYTF.

V gene TRBV20-1 combines with J gene TRBJ2-7; D is possibly TRBD1 or TRBD2 (6 bases each). Trimming shortened V by 4 bases and J by 6 bases, and 10 bases separated the two germline ends. There are 11 residues in the CDR3. Germline V gene sequence: CDR1 DFQATT, CDR2 SNEGSKA (reference sequence). Written as DNA, the CDR3 is TGCAGTGCTAATGGGGGGCTCGAGCAGTACTTC. The encoded protein is CSANGGLEQYF.

This clonotype occurred many times. The chain employs TRBV20-1 and TRBJ1-1, with D possibly matching TRBD1 (5 bases). The CDR3 spans 12 residues. The V gene lost 1 base and the J gene lost 6 bases, with 9 bases spanning the gap. The germline CDR1 and CDR2 sequences are DFQATT and SNEGSKA (reference sequence). CDR3 residues: CSARARDAEAFF. In DNA, the CDR3 is TGCAGTGCTAGAGCACGGGACGCTGAAGCTTTCTTT.

The chain carries TRBV2 and TRBJ1-2; no definite D call. This CDR3 has 13 amino acids. Trimming took off 6 bases at V and 4 bases at J, with 12 bases between the two ends. Germline CDR1 is SNHLY and CDR2 is FYNNEI. The CDR3 reads CASRSASSYGYTF. The CDR3 nucleotides read TGTGCCAGCAGGTCAGCGTCAAGCTATGGCTACACCTTC.

At least ten counts were recorded for this clonotype. This sequence joins TRBV4-2 and TRBJ2-7; 8 bases are shared with TRBD2. CDR1 is LGHNA and CDR2 is YNFKEQ in the germline V gene. The CDR3 runs to 11 residues. J was trimmed by 13 bases and V by 3 bases; bases with no gene match: 5. CDR3 protein: CASSQGTSHYF. Written as DNA, the CDR3 is TGTGCCAGCAGCCAGGGGACTAGTCATTACTTC.

Ten or more counts support this clonotype. The chain uses TRBV5-1 and TRBJ1-6; D is undetermined. The CDR3 extends over 15 amino acids. V lost 0 bases and J 7 bases, leaving 11 bases between the germline ends. Germline lookup yields CDR1 SGHRS and CDR2 YFSETQ. CDR3 region: CASSLEWQINSPLHF. The CDR3 DNA is TGCGCCAGCAGCTTGGAATGGCAGATAAATTCACCCCTCCACTTT.

This clonotype was counted ten times or more. The V call is TRBV7-6, the J call TRBJ1-4; tentative D call: TRBD1 (5 bases). Germline V gene data show CDR1 as SGHVS and CDR2 as FNYEAQ. The CDR3 extends over 15 amino acids. The V end was cut by 1 base, the J end by 3 bases, with 9 bases between. The CDR3 is CASSLGSGPNEKLFF. Here the CDR3 DNA reads TGTGCCAGCAGCTTAGGTTCAGGGCCTAATGAAAAACTGTTTTTT.

The genes are TRBV9 and TRBJ1-1; D is unresolved. V lost 2 bases and J 2 bases, leaving 10 bases between the germline ends. Germline lookup yields CDR1 SGDLS and CDR2 YYNGEE. This CDR3 spans 14 amino acids. CDR3 coding DNA: TGTGCCAGCAGCGTGGCAACTGGAAACACTGAAGCTTTCTTT. This gives the protein CASSVATGNTEAFF. Complete variable domain (other parts from reference TRBV9 and TRBJ1-1): DSGVTQTPKHLITATGQRVTLRCSPRSGDLSVYWYQQSLDQGLQFLIQYYNGEERAKGNILERFSAQQFPDLHSELNLSSLELGDSALYFCASSVATGNTEAFFGQGTRLTVV.

This clonotype was picked up many times. For the CDR3, the DNA is TGTGCCAGCAGCTTAGAATCCCCGAGAGCTTTCTTT. Residues: CASSLESPRAFF. The chain joins TRBV7-2 to TRBJ1-1; D is unclear. This CDR3 has 12 amino acids. Trimming took off 1 base at V and 10 bases at J, with 10 bases between the two ends. From germline, CDR1 is SGHTA and CDR2 FQGNSA.

This clonotype was observed a single time. The CDR3: CASMEGNQPQHF. The CDR3 DNA reads as TGTGCCAGTATGGAGGGCAATCAGCCCCAGCATTTT. The chain carries TRBV19 and TRBJ1-5; no clear D. V dropped 7 bases and J dropped 2 bases, with 6 bases sitting between them. This CDR3 region has 12 residues. The V gene's germline CDR1 is LNHDA and CDR2 SQIVND (reference sequence).

This clonotype showed up just once. This chain joins TRBV29-1 and TRBJ2-7; D may correspond to TRBD1 or TRBD2 (6 bases each). V lost 4 bases and J lost 0, with 13 bases in between. This CDR3 is built from 14 residues. Germline-derived CDR1 and CDR2 are SQVTM and ANQGSEA. CDR3 sequence (DNA): TGCAGCGTTGTGCGGGACACAAGCTCCTACGAGCAGTACTTC. Protein sequence: CSVVRDTSSYEQYF.

The chain carries TRBV5-1 and TRBJ1-1; no definite D call. Trimming removed 4 bases from V and 2 bases from J, with 9 bases in between. This CDR3 has 13 residues. Germline CDR1 reads SGHRS; CDR2 reads YFSETQ. CDR3 region: CASSVNANTEAFF. The CDR3 nucleotides read TGCGCCAGCAGCGTAAATGCAAACACTGAAGCTTTCTTT.

The rearrangement links TRBV5-8 to TRBJ1-2; no clear D. The V and J ends lost 1 base and 2 bases respectively, with 9 bases between them. Germline values: CDR1 SGHTS, CDR2 YDEGEE. This CDR3 region has 14 residues. The CDR3 nucleotides are TGTGCCAGCAGCTTGAGGTGGCTGAACTATGGCTACACCTTC. Protein sequence: CASSLRWLNYGYTF.

V is TRBV20-1 and J is TRBJ1-2; TRBD1 agrees at 8 bases. The CDR3 length is 12 residues. From germline, CDR1 is DFQATT and CDR2 SNEGSKA (reference sequence). The junction had 3 bases not matched to a gene; V was cut back by 5 bases and J by 4 bases. CDR3 region: CSARGTGYGYTF. CDR3 DNA sequence: TGCAGTGCTCGCGGGACAGGCTATGGCTACACCTTC.

The chain uses TRBV9 and TRBJ1-3; the match to TRBD1 covers 7 bases. The CDR3 length is 15 residues. J was trimmed by 0 bases and V by 3 bases; bases with no gene match: 3. Germline V gene data show CDR1 as SGDLS and CDR2 as YYNGEE. In nucleotides, the CDR3 is TGTGCCAGCAGCGCAACAGGGGCCTCTGGAAACACCATATATTTT. This sequence encodes CASSATGASGNTIYF.

The V gene is TRBV29-1, the J gene TRBJ1-2, with D hard to call. The CDR3 extends over 14 amino acids. The V gene lost 3 bases and the J gene lost 7 bases, with 18 bases spanning the gap. Per germline, CDR1 SQVTM and CDR2 ANQGSEA. The CDR3 reads CSVDLEVKGGGYTF. DNA for the CDR3: TGCAGCGTTGATCTTGAAGTGAAAGGTGGTGGCTACACCTTC. Variable domain in full (rest from reference TRBV29-1 and TRBJ1-2): SAVISQKPSRDICQRGTSLTIQCQVDSQVTMMFWYRQQPGQSLTLIATANQGSEATYESGFVIDKFPISRPNLTFSTLTVSNMSPEDSSIYLCSVDLEVKGGGYTFGSGTRLTVV.

This chain connects TRBV25-1 to TRBJ2-7; possibly TRBD1 for D (6 bases). CDR3 length equals 18 residues. V was cut by 6 bases and J by 3 bases, with 27 bases left in between. Germline-derived CDR1 and CDR2 are MGHDK and SYGVNS. CDR3 residues: CASRPTPGAQGVLYEQYF. CDR3 DNA: TGTGCCAGCAGACCCACCCCTGGGGCACAGGGAGTCCTCTACGAGCAGTACTTC.

The V and J genes are TRBV29-1 and TRBJ1-1, with a tentative D call TRBD1 (6 bases). The CDR3 consists of 11 residues. Trimming left V 8 bases short and J 6 bases short, with 13 bases between. Germline V gene sequence: CDR1 SQVTM, CDR2 ANQGSEA. The CDR3 spells CSLYRVSEAFF. CDR3 in DNA: TGCAGCTTGTACAGGGTATCTGAAGCTTTCTTT.

The V gene is TRBV19, the J gene TRBJ1-5, with TRBD1 matching over 10 bases. V trimming: 8 bases; J trimming: 7 bases; junction bases outside the gene matches: 11. From germline, CDR1 is LNHDA and CDR2 SQIVND (reference sequence). CDR3 length equals 15 residues. CDR3 coding DNA: TGTGCCAGTGAAGACAGGGGGCGCGAAGGCCAGCCCCAGCATTTT. Its protein product is CASEDRGREGQPQHF.

Here the CDR3 DNA reads TGCAGCGCAAGACAGGGGGCTGACTCCTACGAGCAGTACTTC. Protein sequence: CSARQGADSYEQYF. The chain employs TRBV29-1 and TRBJ2-7, with 10 bases lining up with TRBD1. The CDR3 sequence is 14 residues long. Germline V gene lookup returns CDR1 SQVTM and CDR2 ANQGSEA. Trimming cost V 7 bases and J 0 bases; bases outside gene matches: 6.

This clonotype was observed many times. The genes are TRBV7-2 and TRBJ1-2; D unclear. CDR1 SGHTA and CDR2 FQGNSA come from the germline V gene. There are 14 residues in the CDR3. V was cut by 1 base and J by 4 bases, with 10 bases left in between. This CDR3 reads CASSLVDIGYGYTF. The CDR3 region has the DNA TGTGCCAGCAGCTTAGTAGACATTGGCTATGGCTACACCTTC.

CDR3: CAISDRGYYGYTF. The CDR3, as DNA: TGTGCCATCAGTGATCGGGGGTACTATGGCTACACCTTC. The rearrangement uses TRBV10-3 and TRBJ1-2, with D perhaps TRBD1 (5 bases). Germline V lookup: CDR1 ENHRY, CDR2 SYGVKD. This CDR3 region has 13 residues. V was trimmed by 3 bases and J by 3 bases, leaving 8 bases between them.